These 27 T cell receptor beta chains came from one sample sequenced in a study of T-cell reconstitution after alpha-beta-depleted transplantation in children. As it was prepared, the TCRbeta library received unique molecular identifiers. TCRdb analysed the PCR reads with MiXCR anew, one entry per CDR3 protein. The table has fewer than 550,000 distinct CDR3 sequences, about 11% seen once. Here the sequenced sample was PBMCs, taken before TCRalphabeta/CD19-depleted stem cell transplant. The receptor set was obtained from a child between 2 and 9 years old with inherited bone marrow failure, due to receive a stem cell transplant.

The gene calls are TRBV5-4 and TRBJ2-1, with 7 bases identical to TRBD1. Germline lookup yields CDR1 SGHNT and CDR2 YYREEE (reference sequence). The CDR3 is made up of 15 amino acids. Trimming at V came to 4 bases and at J to 6 bases, leaving 10 bases not matched to a gene. As DNA, the CDR3 is TGTGCCAGCAGCCAGATACCGACAGGGAGCAATGAGCAGTTCTTC. Its translation is CASSQIPTGSNEQFF.

The chain joins TRBV20-1 to TRBJ1-5; TRBD1 is a possible D gene (6 bases). The germline V and J ends were trimmed by 2 bases and 2 bases, with 10 bases remaining between them. The CDR3 contains 14 residues. CDR1 and CDR2 from the germline V gene are DFQATT and SNEGSKA (reference sequence). The CDR3 loop is CSARTGNGNQPQHF. The CDR3 coding sequence is TGCAGTGCTAGAACAGGGAACGGCAATCAGCCCCAGCATTTT.

With regard to this clonotype: A much larger clone differs by one base, so this may be a read error. The chain uses TRBV5-5 and TRBJ2-7; D is possibly TRBD2 (6 bases). The CDR3 totals 15 residues. Trimming shortened V by 5 bases and J by 1 base, and 16 bases separated the two germline ends. The germline CDR1 and CDR2 sequences are SGHKS and YYEKEE (reference sequence). The CDR3, as DNA: TGTGCCAGCAGGTGGAAAGCTAGCGATTCCTACGAGCAGTACTTC. Translating gives CASRWKASDSYEQYF.

This clonotype was seen at least ten times. Compared with germline, one end of the junction differs, possibly owing to a read error. The rearrangement uses TRBV7-7 and TRBJ2-5, with 10 bases matching TRBD2. CDR3 length equals 18 residues. Germline CDR1 is SSHAT and CDR2 is FNYEAQ (reference sequence). The chain's CDR3 is CASSSVRPGLASQETQYF. The CDR3 bases are TGTGCTAGCAGCTCAGTCCGACCGGGACTAGCGAGTCAAGAGACCCAGTACTTC.

This clonotype was found a few times. The rearrangement links TRBV28 to TRBJ2-7; D perhaps matches TRBD1 (6 bases). V was pared by 5 bases and J by 2 bases, with 16 bases between. This CDR3 spans 15 amino acids. From germline, CDR1 is MDHEN and CDR2 SYDVKM. CDR3 in amino acids: CASSHPTGNPYEQYF. Here the CDR3 DNA reads TGTGCCAGCAGTCACCCTACAGGGAACCCCTACGAGCAGTACTTC. Looking up the rest from reference TRBV28 and TRBJ2-7 gives the full variable domain: DVKVTQSSRYLVKRTGEKVFLECVQDMDHENMFWYRQDPGLGLRLIYFSYDVKMKEKGDIPEGYSVSREKKERFSLILESASTNQTSMYLCASSHPTGNPYEQYFGPGTRLTVT.

This clonotype was seen a handful of times. CDR3 protein: CASRLAGSTDTQYF. The CDR3, as DNA: TGTGCCAGCAGACTAGCGGGTTCCACAGATACGCAGTATTTT. This chain links TRBV11-2 with TRBJ2-3, with 9 bases lining up with TRBD2. CDR1 is SGHAT and CDR2 is FQNNGV in the germline V gene. Trimming cost V 6 bases and J 2 bases; bases outside gene matches: 3. This CDR3 is 14 amino acids long.

This clonotype turned up a few times. As DNA, the CDR3 is TGCAGTGCCAAGACTGGTTACAATGAGCAGTTCTTC. As protein: CSAKTGYNEQFF. This chain joins TRBV20-1 and TRBJ2-1; D not resolved. V was trimmed by 6 bases and J by 4 bases, leaving 10 bases between them. This CDR3 has 12 residues. Germline CDR1 is DFQATT and CDR2 is SNEGSKA (reference sequence).

This clonotype showed up many times. V and J are TRBV20-1 and TRBJ2-5; 8 nucleotides agree with TRBD1. Germline-derived CDR1 and CDR2 are DFQATT and SNEGSKA (reference sequence). J gave up 4 bases and V 2 bases, and 3 bases lay outside the gene matches. This CDR3 is built from 13 residues. The CDR3 loop is CSARRTGGETQYF. The DNA for the CDR3 is TGCAGTGCTAGACGTACAGGGGGAGAGACCCAGTACTTC.

This clonotype was seen at least ten times. The chain joins TRBV5-1 to TRBJ2-3, with 7 nucleotides matching TRBD2. Germline V CDR1 and CDR2: SGHRS, YFSETQ. CDR3 length: 15 residues. V lost 4 bases, J lost 3 bases, and 8 bases stayed unmatched. CDR3 sequence reads: CASSPPGGWTDTQYF. CDR3 DNA: TGCGCCAGCAGCCCCCCGGGAGGTTGGACAGATACGCAGTATTTT.

This clonotype was observed many times. The chain links TRBV12-3 or TRBV12-4 to TRBJ2-1, with TRBD1 matching over 8 bases. J gave up 9 bases and V 5 bases, and 3 bases lay outside the gene matches. The CDR3 has 12 amino acids. CDR3 amino acids: CASSPQGAEQFF. The CDR3 nucleotides are TGTGCCAGCAGTCCCCAGGGGGCTGAGCAGTTCTTC.

This clonotype was detected many times. The rearrangement joins TRBV28 to TRBJ2-7; TRBD2 matches 7 bases. The CDR3 is 15 residues long. Germline loops: CDR1 MDHEN, CDR2 SYDVKM. With 5 bases clipped from V and 2 bases from J, the junction kept 9 bases outside the gene matches. The CDR3 DNA reads as TGTGCCAGCAGTGAGGGGACTAACCCCACCTACGAGCAGTACTTC. Amino acids: CASSEGTNPTYEQYF.

This clonotype was recorded many times. This rearrangement joins TRBV12-3 or TRBV12-4 to TRBJ2-3; 7 bases match TRBD1. V shed 5 bases and J 4 bases; nucleotides not matched to a gene: 9. The CDR3 runs to 15 residues. This CDR3 reads CASSHTGTAADTQYF. The CDR3 nucleotides read TGTGCCAGCAGTCATACCGGGACAGCCGCAGATACGCAGTATTTT.

The chain combines TRBV12-5 with TRBJ2-2; 14 bases agree with TRBD2. Germline loops: CDR1 LGHNT, CDR2 FRNRAP. The CDR3 is 19 amino acids. V trimming: 6 bases; J trimming: 5 bases; junction bases outside the gene matches: 14. The CDR3 region is CASGPPLRLAGGWTGELFF. In DNA, the CDR3 is TGTGCTAGTGGCCCTCCCCTGAGACTAGCGGGAGGGTGGACCGGGGAGCTGTTTTTT.

This clonotype was detected a few times. The DNA for the CDR3 is TGCAGTGCTAGGTTAGCGGGAGTCGCCACCGGGGAGCTGTTTTTT. Encoded protein: CSARLAGVATGELFF. This rearrangement joins TRBV20-1 to TRBJ2-2; TRBD2 agrees at 9 bases. This CDR3 spans 15 amino acids. The V and J ends lost 3 bases and 4 bases, in that order; junction bases with no gene match: 6. From germline, CDR1 is DFQATT and CDR2 SNEGSKA (reference sequence).

Comments on this clonotype: Being one base from a much bigger clone, this may be a read error. This chain links TRBV5-1 with TRBJ2-1; D possibly corresponds to TRBD1 (6 bases). CDR1 SGHRS and CDR2 YFSETQ come from the germline V gene. This CDR3 has 14 residues. CDR3 in DNA: TGCGCCAGCAGCTTGAAGGGTTGGGACAATGAGCAGCTCTTC. As protein: CASSLKGWDNEQLF.

This clonotype came up many times. The V gene is TRBV7-9, the J gene TRBJ1-5; possibly TRBD1 for D (6 bases). The CDR3 has 15 residues. The germline V gene encodes CDR1 SEHNR and CDR2 FQNEAQ (reference sequence). The germline V and J ends were trimmed by 5 bases and 6 bases, with 17 bases remaining between them. The CDR3 region has the DNA TGTGCCAGCAGCCCTAGCGGGGGGCAGGGTCAGCCCCAGCATTTT. Its protein product is CASSPSGGQGQPQHF.

This clonotype appeared many times. The rearrangement uses TRBV20-1 and TRBJ2-3; TRBD2 matches 12 bases. Germline CDR1 reads DFQATT; CDR2 reads SNEGSKA (reference sequence). CDR3 size: 16 residues. V gave up 3 bases and J gave up 3 bases; unmatched junction bases: 7. CDR3 in amino acids: CSARGKTSGSTDTQYF. CDR3 DNA sequence: TGCAGTGCTAGGGGGAAGACTAGCGGGAGTACAGATACGCAGTATTTT.

This clonotype has ten or more counts. The V and J genes are TRBV3-1 and TRBJ2-4, with 7 bases matching TRBD2. The V segment lost 1 base and the J segment 3 bases; nucleotides outside the gene matches: 0. Germline V gene lookup returns CDR1 LGHDT and CDR2 YNNKEL (reference sequence). This CDR3 contains 14 residues. CDR3 sequence: CASSQGGGKNIQYF. DNA of the CDR3: TGTGCCAGCAGCCAAGGCGGGGGCAAAAACATTCAGTACTTC.

This clonotype occurred many times. The rearrangement uses TRBV5-6 and TRBJ1-1; D remains ambiguous. V dropped 3 bases and J dropped 0 bases, with 12 bases sitting between them. CDR1 SGHDT and CDR2 YYEEEE come from the germline V gene. This CDR3 has 15 residues. Here the CDR3 reads CASSSATTMNTEAFF. CDR3 DNA sequence: TGTGCCAGCAGCTCTGCGACAACGATGAACACTGAAGCTTTCTTT.

There are many counts of this clonotype. The chain joins TRBV28 to TRBJ2-5; D possibly corresponds to TRBD2 (5 bases). The germline V gene encodes CDR1 MDHEN and CDR2 SYDVKM. This CDR3 is built from 16 residues. V shed 1 base and J shed 2 bases, with 14 bases lying between them. CDR3 coding DNA: TGTGCCAGCAGTTTATTTACCGGGGTCACTCAAGAGACCCAGTACTTC. This codes for CASSLFTGVTQETQYF.

This clonotype was recorded at least ten times. The chain carries TRBV27 and TRBJ2-6; D is tentatively TRBD1 or TRBD2 (5 bases each). Looked up from germline, CDR1 is MNHEY and CDR2 is SMNVEV (reference sequence). V lost 5 bases, J lost 0 bases, and 20 bases lay in between. This CDR3 is built from 19 residues. This chain's CDR3 is CASSSIPGTVYSGANVLTF. In DNA, the CDR3 is TGTGCCAGCAGTAGTATCCCGGGGACCGTTTACTCTGGGGCCAACGTCCTGACTTTC. Combining the CDR3 with reference TRBV27 and TRBJ2-6 gives the whole variable domain EAQVTQNPRYLITVTGKKLTVTCSQNMNHEYMSWYRQDPGLGLRQIYYSMNVEVTDKGDVPEGYKVSRKEKRNFPLILESPSPNQTSLYFCASSSIPGTVYSGANVLTFGAGSRLTVL.

This clonotype was recorded at least ten times. The chain couples TRBV25-1 to TRBJ2-7; D is possibly TRBD1 (6 bases). This CDR3 is built from 17 residues. Trimming took 5 bases from V and 1 from J, leaving 21 bases between them. Germline CDR1 and CDR2: MGHDK and SYGVNS. The chain's CDR3 is CASSSPLKTQGSYEQYF. CDR3 bases: TGTGCCAGCAGTTCCCCTTTAAAAACACAGGGATCCTACGAGCAGTACTTC.

The rearrangement links TRBV19 to TRBJ2-1; D is undetermined. V lost 3 bases and J 5 bases, leaving 11 bases between the germline ends. The CDR3 sequence is 14 residues long. CDR1 is LNHDA and CDR2 is SQIVND in the germline V gene (reference sequence). The DNA of the CDR3 is TGTGCCAGTAGTATCCTTGCGGACGACAATGAGCAGTTCTTC. As protein: CASSILADDNEQFF.

Many counts were recorded for this clonotype. This sequence joins TRBV29-1 and TRBJ2-5, with TRBD2 identical over 11 bases. Looked up from germline, CDR1 is SQVTM and CDR2 is ANQGSEA. This CDR3 comprises 16 residues. V dropped 3 bases and J dropped 1; count of bases not matched to a gene: 7. CDR3 DNA: TGCAGCGTTGAGGGGACTAGCGGTAGACTCCAAGAGACCCAGTACTTC. Translated, it gives CSVEGTSGRLQETQYF.

This clonotype appeared many times. The rearrangement links TRBV19 to TRBJ2-1; maybe TRBD1 (6 bases). Trimming left V 6 bases short and J 0 bases short, with 21 bases between. Per the germline V gene, CDR1 is LNHDA and CDR2 is SQIVND (reference sequence). CDR3 size: 18 residues. The CDR3 DNA reads as TGTGCCAGTAGCACCCCTCTGTTAGGGGGTCCCTCCTACAATGAGCAGTTCTTC. Protein product: CASSTPLLGGPSYNEQFF. The variable domain in full, with the rest retrieved from reference TRBV19 and TRBJ2-1, is DGGITQSPKYLFRKEGQNVTLSCEQNLNHDAMYWYRQDPGQGLRLIYYSQIVNDFQKGDIAEGYSVSREKKESFPLTVTSAQKNPTAFYLCASSTPLLGGPSYNEQFFGPGTRLTVL.

A word on this clonotype: This could be a read error, since a much larger clone is one nucleotide away. The genes are TRBV12-3 or TRBV12-4 and TRBJ2-2; D is unresolved. This CDR3 contains 14 residues. Trimming removed 6 bases from V and 5 bases from J, with 13 bases in between. In nucleotides, the CDR3 is TGTGCCAGCAGCTCCTCAAGCGCTACCGGGGAGCTGTTTTTT. It codes for CASSSSSATGELFF.

Notes on this clonotype: A much larger clone lies a single base off, so this may be a read error. The CDR3 is CASSNALQGITGELFF. The CDR3 DNA sequence: TGTGCCAGCAGCAATGCCCTACAGGGGATCACCGGGGAGCTGTTTTTT. This chain joins TRBV13 and TRBJ2-2; TRBD1 matches at 7 bases. Germline CDR1 PRHDT, CDR2 FYEKMQ (reference sequence). The CDR3 sequence is 16 residues long. V lost 5 bases to trimming and J lost 4 bases; unmatched junction nucleotides: 10.